This is a list of T cell receptor beta chains from one sample in a study of T cell repertoires in cytomegalovirus infection. TCRdb passed the reads through MiXCR, listing each CDR3 protein once. The data contain some 390,000 distinct CDR3 sequences, 15% to 20% of them singletons. The material sequenced was PBMCs. The receptor set was obtained from a human donor in good health (CMV status not recorded). Some clones in this sample may be carry-over from other donors' samples. CDR3s include the opening cysteine and the closing phenylalanine or tryptophan. Clone size appears in some rows only: once, few, many, or a class for an expanded clone.

>TRBJ2-5|TRBV28|many
CASRGLAGGGGETQYF
>TRBJ2-2|TRBV7-8|few
CASSPARFGGELFF
>TRBJ1-5|TRBV5-6|-
CASSLGQVEQPQHF
>TRBJ2-5|TRBV7-9|-
CASSTGTSDKETQYF
>TRBJ1-2|TRBV4-2|many
CASSQEGSYGYTF
>TRBJ2-7|TRBV11-2|many
CASSLVRTGPSYEQYF
>TRBJ2-1|TRBV5-6|-
CASINLAGGISSYNEQFF
>TRBJ1-5|TRBV7-8|many
CASTSITGSNQPQHF
>TRBJ1-1|TRBV20-1|-
CSGIQGLNTEAFF
>TRBJ2-7|TRBV7-2|many
CASSLGAGAYEQYF
>TRBJ2-7|TRBV5-5|few
CASSTGPDGEQYF
>TRBJ2-2|TRBV7-8|many
CASSPSRFGFGELFF
>TRBJ2-1|TRBV14|-
CAPYEREQFF
>TRBJ2-7|TRBV12-3/TRBV12-4|few
CASRGGDNEQYF
>TRBJ2-3|TRBV7-2|many
CASSQTQDRVTDTQYF
>TRBJ1-2|TRBV18|-
CASSLGGQALYGYTF
>TRBJ2-5|TRBV20-1|few
CSVQRPLETQYF
>TRBJ2-7|TRBV28|few
CASPPTGAISYEQYF
>TRBJ2-7|TRBV7-2|-
CASSLSQWGQCF
>TRBJ1-4|TRBV2|-
CASSDPGQRTTNEKLFF
>TRBJ1-1|TRBV7-8|many
CASSLGRELEAFF
>TRBJ2-7|TRBV10-3|few
CAISEFRGGDEQYF
>TRBJ1-1|TRBV5-4|many
CASSLRGANTEAFF
>TRBJ1-4|TRBV4-1|many
CASSQDLTRATNEKLFF
>TRBJ2-3|TRBV7-9|few
CASSLVSSGSTDTQYF
>TRBJ1-5|TRBV6-6|-
CASSYSYLNEGGRRNSNQPQHF
>TRBJ2-5|TRBV29-1|-
CSATNGLAVQETQYF
>TRBJ1-6|TRBV6-6|many
CASSYSGLRLGNSPLHF
>TRBJ2-1|TRBV18|-
CASSPLSTIEQFF
>TRBJ1-1|TRBV11-2|many
CASSRQIVYGEAFF
>TRBJ2-7|TRBV20-1|-
CSATRTSGSSYEQYF
>TRBJ2-5|TRBV20-1|few
CSALTQGETQYF
>TRBJ2-7|TRBV7-9|few
CASTAWDRAYEQYF
>TRBJ2-1|TRBV27|few
CASKNPSRSYNEQFF
>TRBJ2-3|TRBV5-5|-
CASSLSGQNTQYF
>TRBJ2-1|TRBV7-9|many
CASSLFLNEQFF
>TRBJ1-4|TRBV6-5|-
CASSDRRILDEKLFF
>TRBJ2-2|TRBV7-2|-
CASSPDAHTGELFF
>TRBJ2-6|TRBV7-9|-
CASSYVLSGANVLTF
>TRBJ1-1|TRBV7-9|few
CASSFGRGNEAFF
>TRBJ2-3|TRBV4-3|-
CASSQPSGPHTDTQYF
>TRBJ1-5|TRBV30|-
CAWSRGMEAQHF
>TRBJ2-1|TRBV5-3|few
CASSLRTGAVEQFF
>TRBJ1-5|TRBV28|-
CASSHQAHQPQHF
>TRBJ1-1|TRBV7-9|-
CASSLTGGELHSTEAFF
>TRBJ2-7|TRBV2|-
CASSFGGTAYEQYF
>TRBJ2-1|TRBV19|-
CASSAHRAGGANEQFF